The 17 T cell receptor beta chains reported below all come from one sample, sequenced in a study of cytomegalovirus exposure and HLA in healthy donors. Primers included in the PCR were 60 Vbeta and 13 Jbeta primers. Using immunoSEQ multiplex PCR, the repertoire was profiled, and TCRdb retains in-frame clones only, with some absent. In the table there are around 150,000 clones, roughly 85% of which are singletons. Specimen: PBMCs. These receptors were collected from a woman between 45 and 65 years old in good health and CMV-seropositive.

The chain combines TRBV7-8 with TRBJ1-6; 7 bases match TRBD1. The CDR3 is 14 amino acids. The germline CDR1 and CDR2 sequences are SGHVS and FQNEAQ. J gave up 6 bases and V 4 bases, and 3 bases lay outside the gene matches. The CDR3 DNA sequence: TGTGCCAGCAGCTGGGACAGAAGTAATTCACCCCTCCACTTT. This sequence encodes CASSWDRSNSPLHF.

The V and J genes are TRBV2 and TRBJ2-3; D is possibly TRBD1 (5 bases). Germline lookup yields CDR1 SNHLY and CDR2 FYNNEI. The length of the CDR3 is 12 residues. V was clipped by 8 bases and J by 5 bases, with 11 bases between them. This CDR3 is CASAARGDTQYF. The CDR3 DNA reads TGTGCCAGCGCGGCTAGGGGAGATACGCAGTATTTT.

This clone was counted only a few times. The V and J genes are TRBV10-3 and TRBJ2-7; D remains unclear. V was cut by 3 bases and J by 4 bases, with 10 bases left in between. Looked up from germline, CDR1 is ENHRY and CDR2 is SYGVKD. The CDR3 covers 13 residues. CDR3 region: CAISDRVLYEQYF. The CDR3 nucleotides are TGTGCCATCAGTGATAGAGTCCTGTACGAGCAGTACTTC.

The CDR3 DNA is TGTGCCACCAGCAGTCCCGGACTAGCGGCGTACCAAGAGACCCAGTACTTC. Its translation is CATSSPGLAAYQETQYF. The chain links TRBV15 to TRBJ2-5, with 10 bases aligning to TRBD2. The V segment lost 3 bases and the J segment 0 bases; nucleotides outside the gene matches: 7. The CDR3 consists of 17 residues. Germline V gene lookup returns CDR1 LNHNV and CDR2 YYDKDF (reference sequence).

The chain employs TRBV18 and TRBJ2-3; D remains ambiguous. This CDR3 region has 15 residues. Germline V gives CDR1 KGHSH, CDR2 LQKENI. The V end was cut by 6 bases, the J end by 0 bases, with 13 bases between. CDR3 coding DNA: TGTGCCAGCTCCCGGAGCGTGGTAAGCACAGATACGCAGTATTTT. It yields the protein CASSRSVVSTDTQYF.

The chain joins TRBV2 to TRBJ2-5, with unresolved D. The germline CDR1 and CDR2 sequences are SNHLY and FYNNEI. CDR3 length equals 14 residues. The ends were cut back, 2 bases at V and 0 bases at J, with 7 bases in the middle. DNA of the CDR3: TGTGCCAGCAGTGAACTCAGCGACCAAGAGACCCAGTACTTC. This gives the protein CASSELSDQETQYF. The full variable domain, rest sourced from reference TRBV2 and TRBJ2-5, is EPEVTQTPSHQVTQMGQEVILRCVPISNHLYFYWYRQILGQKVEFLVSFYNNEISEKSEIFDDQFSVERPDGSNFTLKIRSTKLEDSAMYFCASSELSDQETQYFGPGTRLLVL.

The CDR3 DNA follows: TGTGCCACCCAACACCTCATCAATGAAAAACTGTTTTTT. The encoded protein is CATQHLINEKLFF. The chain uses TRBV19 and TRBJ1-4; D remains ambiguous. The length of the CDR3 is 13 residues. V shed 10 bases and J shed 5 bases, with 14 bases lying between them. Per the germline V gene, CDR1 is LNHDA and CDR2 is SQIVND (reference sequence).

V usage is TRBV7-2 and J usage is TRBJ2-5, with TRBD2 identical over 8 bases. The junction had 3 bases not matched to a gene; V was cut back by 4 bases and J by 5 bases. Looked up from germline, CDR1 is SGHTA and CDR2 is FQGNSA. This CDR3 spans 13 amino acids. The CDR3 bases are TGTGCCAGCAGCTCCCGGGGGGGGGAGACCCAGTACTTC. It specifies CASSSRGGETQYF.

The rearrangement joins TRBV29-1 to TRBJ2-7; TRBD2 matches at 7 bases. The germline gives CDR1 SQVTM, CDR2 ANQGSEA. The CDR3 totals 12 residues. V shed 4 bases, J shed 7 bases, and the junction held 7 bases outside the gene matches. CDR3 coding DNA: TGCAGCGTTGGGGGCCCGCGGGGGGAGCAGTACTTC. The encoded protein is CSVGGPRGEQYF.

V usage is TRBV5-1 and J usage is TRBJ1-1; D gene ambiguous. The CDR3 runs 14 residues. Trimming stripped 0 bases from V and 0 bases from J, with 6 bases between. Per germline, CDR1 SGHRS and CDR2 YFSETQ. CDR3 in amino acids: CASSLDTMNTEAFF. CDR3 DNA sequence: TGCGCCAGCAGCTTGGACACCATGAACACTGAAGCTTTCTTT.

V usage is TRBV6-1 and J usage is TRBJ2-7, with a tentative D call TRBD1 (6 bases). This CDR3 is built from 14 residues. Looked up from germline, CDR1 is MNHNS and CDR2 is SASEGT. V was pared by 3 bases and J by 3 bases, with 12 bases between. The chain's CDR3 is CASSEGDKNYEQYF. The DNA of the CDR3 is TGTGCCAGCAGTGAGGGGGACAAGAACTACGAGCAGTACTTC.

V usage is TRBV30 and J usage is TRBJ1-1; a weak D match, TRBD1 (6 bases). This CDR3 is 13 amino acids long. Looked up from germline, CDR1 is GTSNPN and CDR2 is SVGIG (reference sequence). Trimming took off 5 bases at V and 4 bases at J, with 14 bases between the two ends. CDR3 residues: CAWQTGFGTEAFF. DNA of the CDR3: TGTGCCTGGCAAACAGGGTTTGGCACTGAAGCTTTCTTT. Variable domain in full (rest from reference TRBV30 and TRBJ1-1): SQTIHQWPATLVQPVGSPLSLECTVEGTSNPNLYWYRQAAGRGLQLLFYSVGIGQISSEVPQNLSASRPQDRQFILSSKKLLLSDSGFYLCAWQTGFGTEAFFGQGTRLTVV.

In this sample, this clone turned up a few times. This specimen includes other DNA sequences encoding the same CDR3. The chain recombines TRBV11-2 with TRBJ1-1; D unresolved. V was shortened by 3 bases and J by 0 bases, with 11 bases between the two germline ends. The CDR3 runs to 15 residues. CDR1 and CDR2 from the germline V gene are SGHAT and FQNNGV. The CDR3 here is CASSLTPGLNTEAFF. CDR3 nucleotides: TGTGCCAGCAGCTTGACCCCAGGATTGAACACTGAAGCTTTCTTT.

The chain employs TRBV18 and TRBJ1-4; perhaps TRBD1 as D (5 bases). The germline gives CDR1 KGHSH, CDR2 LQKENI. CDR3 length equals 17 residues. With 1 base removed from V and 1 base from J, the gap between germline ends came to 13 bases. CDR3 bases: TGTGCCAGCTCACCACGGCAAGCGGGGGAAACTAATGAAAAACTGTTTTTT. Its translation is CASSPRQAGETNEKLFF.

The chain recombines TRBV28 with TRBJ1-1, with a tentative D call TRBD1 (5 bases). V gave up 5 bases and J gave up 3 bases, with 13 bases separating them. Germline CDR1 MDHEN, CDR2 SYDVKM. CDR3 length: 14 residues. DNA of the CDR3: TGTGCCAGCAGTGCGGGGGGAAGATACACTGAAGCTTTCTTT. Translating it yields CASSAGGRYTEAFF.

The CDR3 reads CASSVGTSYNEQFF. For the CDR3, the DNA is TGTGCCAGCAGTGTGGGGACTAGTTACAATGAGCAGTTCTTC. J is TRBJ2-1 and V is TRBV2; 8 nucleotides align to TRBD2. The CDR3 runs to 14 residues. Germline trimming cut 4 bases from V and 4 bases from J; bases unmatched to any gene: 3. Germline CDR1 SNHLY, CDR2 FYNNEI. The variable domain in full, with the rest retrieved from reference TRBV2 and TRBJ2-1, is EPEVTQTPSHQVTQMGQEVILRCVPISNHLYFYWYRQILGQKVEFLVSFYNNEISEKSEIFDDQFSVERPDGSNFTLKIRSTKLEDSAMYFCASSVGTSYNEQFFGPGTRLTVL.

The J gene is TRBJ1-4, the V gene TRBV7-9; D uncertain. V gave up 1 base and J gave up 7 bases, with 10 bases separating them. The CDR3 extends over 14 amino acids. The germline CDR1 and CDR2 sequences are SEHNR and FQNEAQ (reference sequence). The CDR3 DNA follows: TGTGCCAGCAGCTTAGATTCGGGTCTTGAAAAACTGTTTTTT. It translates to CASSLDSGLEKLFF. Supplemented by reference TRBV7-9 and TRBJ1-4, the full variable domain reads DTGVSQNPRHKITKRGQNVTFRCDPISEHNRLYWYRQTLGQGPEFLTYFQNEAQLEKSRLLSDRFSAERPKGSFSTLEIQRTEQGDSAMYLCASSLDSGLEKLFFGSGTQLSVL.